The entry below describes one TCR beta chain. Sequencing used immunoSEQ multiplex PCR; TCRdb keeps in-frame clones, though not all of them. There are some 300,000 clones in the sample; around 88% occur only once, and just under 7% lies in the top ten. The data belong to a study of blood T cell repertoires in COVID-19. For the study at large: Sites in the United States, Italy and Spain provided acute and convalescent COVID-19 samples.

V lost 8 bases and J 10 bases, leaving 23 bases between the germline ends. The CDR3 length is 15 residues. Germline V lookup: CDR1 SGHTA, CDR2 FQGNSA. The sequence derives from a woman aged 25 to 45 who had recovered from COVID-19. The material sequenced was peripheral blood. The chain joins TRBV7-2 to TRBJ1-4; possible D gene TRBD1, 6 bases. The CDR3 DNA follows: TGTGCCAGCCGGAGATACTCCAGGGGACCGGTAAAACTGTTTTTT. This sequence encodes CASRRYSRGPVKLFF.